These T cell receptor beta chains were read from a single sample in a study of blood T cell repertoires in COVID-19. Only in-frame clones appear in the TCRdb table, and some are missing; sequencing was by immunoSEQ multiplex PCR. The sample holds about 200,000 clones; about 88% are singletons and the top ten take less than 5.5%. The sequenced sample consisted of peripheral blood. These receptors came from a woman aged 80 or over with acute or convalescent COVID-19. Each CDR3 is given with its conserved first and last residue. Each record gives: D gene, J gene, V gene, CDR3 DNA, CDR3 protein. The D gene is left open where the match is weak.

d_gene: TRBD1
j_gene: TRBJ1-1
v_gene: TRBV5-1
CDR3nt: TGCGCCAGCAGCGCGGGGACAGCAAACACTGAAGCTTTCTTT
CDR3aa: CASSAGTANTEAFF

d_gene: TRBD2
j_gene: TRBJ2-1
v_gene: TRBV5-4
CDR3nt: TGTGCCAGCAGCTCGGGACTAGCGGCACCAATTGAGCAGTTCTTC
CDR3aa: CASSSGLAAPIEQFF

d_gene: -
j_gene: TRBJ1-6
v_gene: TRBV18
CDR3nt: TGTGCCAGCTCACCCACGGGACTTCCGAATTCACCCCTCCACTTT
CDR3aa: CASSPTGLPNSPLHF

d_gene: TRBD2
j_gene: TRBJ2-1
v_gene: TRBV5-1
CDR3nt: TGCGCCAGCAGCTTGGCCGGGAGGGGCAATGAGCAGTTCTTC
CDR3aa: CASSLAGRGNEQFF

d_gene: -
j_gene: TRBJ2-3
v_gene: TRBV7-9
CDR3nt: TGTGCCAGCAGCTTCGATGGGAGTTTAGATACGCAGTATTTT
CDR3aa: CASSFDGSLDTQYF

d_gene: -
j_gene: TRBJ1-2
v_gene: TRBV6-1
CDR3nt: TGTGCCGGAAGTGATAGCTACTATGGCTACACCTTC
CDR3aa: CAGSDSYYGYTF

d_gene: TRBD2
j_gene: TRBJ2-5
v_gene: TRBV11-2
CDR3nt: TGTGCCAGCACTGCCGAGAGACTAGCCCAAGAGACCCAGTACTTC
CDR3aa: CASTAERLAQETQYF

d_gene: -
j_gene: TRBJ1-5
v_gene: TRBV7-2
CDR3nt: TGTGCCAGCAGCTTAGCCCGGACAGACTATCAGCCCCAGCATTTT
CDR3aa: CASSLARTDYQPQHF

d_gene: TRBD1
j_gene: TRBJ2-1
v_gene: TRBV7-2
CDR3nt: TGTGCCAGCAGCTTAGCGGCAGGGGGCGTCTACAATGAGCAGTTCTTC
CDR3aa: CASSLAAGGVYNEQFF

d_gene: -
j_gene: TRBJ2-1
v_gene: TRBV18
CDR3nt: TGTGCCAGCTCACCCCTCCCAGGGCAATACAATGAGCAGTTCTTC
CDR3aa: CASSPLPGQYNEQFF

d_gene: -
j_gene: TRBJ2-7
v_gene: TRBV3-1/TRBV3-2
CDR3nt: TGTGCCAGCAGCCATACGGAGTACGAGCAGTACTTC
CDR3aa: CASSHTEYEQYF

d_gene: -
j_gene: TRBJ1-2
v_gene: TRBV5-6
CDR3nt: TGTGCCAGCAGCTTGCGACGCGGTTATGGCTACACCTTC
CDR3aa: CASSLRRGYGYTF

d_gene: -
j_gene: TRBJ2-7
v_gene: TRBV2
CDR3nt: TGTGCCAGCAGGGACACCTACGAGCAGTACTTC
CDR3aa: CASRDTYEQYF

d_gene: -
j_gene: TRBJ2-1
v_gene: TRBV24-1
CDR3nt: TGTGCCACCACCTTCCCGGGGTCCAACAATGAGCAGTTCTTC
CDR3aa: CATTFPGSNNEQFF

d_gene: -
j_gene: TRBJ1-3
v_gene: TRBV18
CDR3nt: TGTGCCAGCTCGCCGGGCAGGGTTCCTGGAAACACCATATATTTT
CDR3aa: CASSPGRVPGNTIYF

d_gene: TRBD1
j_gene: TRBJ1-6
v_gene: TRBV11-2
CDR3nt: TGTGCCAGCAGCGGGGGGACAGGATCAGCGGGTAATTCACCCCTCCACTTT
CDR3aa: CASSGGTGSAGNSPLHF

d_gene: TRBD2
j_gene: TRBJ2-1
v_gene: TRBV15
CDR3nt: TGTGCCACCAGCAGAGGAGCGGGAGGGTCAAGTTCTTACAATGAGCAGTTCTTC
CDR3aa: CATSRGAGGSSSYNEQFF